The 9 T cell receptor beta chains below were found in one sample sequenced in a study of shared T cell receptors in the human thymus. Clones were read by immunoSEQ multiplex PCR, and TCRdb kept only the in-frame ones, dropping some. The sample holds fewer than 700,000 clones, roughly 90% seen once. The same sample was also studied in work on human thymus T cells.

Sequencing used thymocytes. The origin of the receptors is a boy under two years old with a congenital heart defect.

Comments on this clone: Other nucleotide sequences in the sample specify the same CDR3. The V call is TRBV27, the J call TRBJ2-7; 9 nucleotides agree with TRBD1. The germline V gene encodes CDR1 MNHEY and CDR2 SMNVEV (reference sequence). The trim removed 5 bases at V and 2 bases at J, leaving 4 bases unmatched. The CDR3 totals 14 residues. The CDR3 spells CASSPGTGPYEQYF. CDR3 sequence (DNA): TGTGCCAGCAGTCCCGGGACAGGGCCCTACGAGCAGTACTTC.

The rearrangement links TRBV23-1 to TRBJ2-2; TRBD2 is a possible D gene (6 bases). TRBV23-1 is an ORF, with its function uncertain. CDR3 length: 14 residues. V shed 11 bases and J shed 4 bases, with 17 bases lying between them. CDR3 protein: CASNPPRGTGELFF. In DNA form, the CDR3 reads TGCGCCTCCAACCCCCCGCGGGGCACCGGGGAGCTGTTTTTT.

The V gene is TRBV5-6, the J gene TRBJ2-7; 8 nucleotides line up with TRBD1. The CDR3 has 17 residues. Trimming cost V 4 bases and J 0 bases; bases outside gene matches: 12. In germline, CDR1 is SGHDT, CDR2 YYEEEE. In DNA, the CDR3 is TGTGCCAGCAGCCCCTCAGGGGGACAGGAAATCTCCTACGAGCAGTACTTC. Its translation is CASSPSGGQEISYEQYF.

The chain couples TRBV18 to TRBJ2-7, with 8 bases aligning to TRBD1. The trim removed 4 bases at V and 3 bases at J, leaving 8 bases unmatched. Germline V gene data show CDR1 as KGHSH and CDR2 as LQKENI. The CDR3 consists of 15 residues. For the CDR3, the DNA is TGTGCCAGCTCACTCCCCCGGACAGGGAGCTACGAGCAGTACTTC. Translated: CASSLPRTGSYEQYF.

The rearrangement uses TRBV6-5 and TRBJ2-7, with D tentatively TRBD1 (6 bases). Deletions cut 2 bases from V and 6 bases from J, with 20 bases between. Germline CDR1 and CDR2: MNHEY and SVGAGI. This CDR3 is built from 16 residues. The chain's CDR3 is CASSYRSPGAESEQYF. CDR3 DNA: TGTGCCAGCAGTTACCGTTCTCCAGGGGCGGAATCCGAGCAGTACTTC.

V is TRBV28 and J is TRBJ2-2; TRBD1 is a possible D gene (5 bases). This CDR3 has 16 residues. The germline CDR1 and CDR2 sequences are MDHEN and SYDVKM. With 7 bases removed from V and 0 bases from J, the gap between germline ends came to 15 bases. In DNA form, the CDR3 reads TGTGCCAGCAAGGGGAAAAGGGGCGCGAACACCGGGGAGCTGTTTTTT. This translates into CASKGKRGANTGELFF.

This clone has just a few counts. The V and J genes are TRBV4-3 and TRBJ2-4, with D perhaps TRBD1 (6 bases). The CDR3 sequence is 17 residues long. Per the germline V gene, CDR1 is LGHNA and CDR2 is YSLEER. Trimming took 0 bases from V and 1 from J, leaving 13 bases between them. The CDR3 sequence: CASSQEVRGTAKNIQYF. The CDR3 nucleotides read TGCGCCAGCAGCCAAGAAGTAAGGGGGACGGCCAAAAACATTCAGTACTTC.

The chain carries TRBV30 and TRBJ1-5, with 9 bases that match TRBD1. This CDR3 is built from 14 residues. Trimming removed 2 bases from V and 7 bases from J; junction bases left unmatched: 6. Germline V gene sequence: CDR1 GTSNPN, CDR2 SVGIG (reference sequence). CDR3 nucleotides: TGTGCCTGGAGTCCCGGACAGGGGAACCAGCCCCAGCATTTT. Its protein is CAWSPGQGNQPQHF.

This clone is a singleton in its sample. The gene calls are TRBV5-1 and TRBJ2-5; no firm D call. Trimming cost V 3 bases and J 5 bases, with 14 bases left between them. The CDR3 spans 14 residues. The V gene's germline CDR1 is SGHRS and CDR2 YFSETQ. CDR3 bases: TGCGCCAGCAGCTGCCCCCGGCGGATGGAGACCCAGTACTTC. It encodes CASSCPRRMETQYF.